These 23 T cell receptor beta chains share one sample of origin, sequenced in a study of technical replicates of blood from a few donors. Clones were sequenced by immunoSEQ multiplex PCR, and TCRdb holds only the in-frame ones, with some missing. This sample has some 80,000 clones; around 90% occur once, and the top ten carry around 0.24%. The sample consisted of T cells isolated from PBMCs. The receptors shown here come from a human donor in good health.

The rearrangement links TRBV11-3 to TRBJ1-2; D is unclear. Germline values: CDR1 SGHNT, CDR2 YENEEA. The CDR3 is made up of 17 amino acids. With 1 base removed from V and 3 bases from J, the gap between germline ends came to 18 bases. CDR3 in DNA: TGTGCCAGCAGCTTAGTGCGGGGAAGCGAGAGACACTATGGCTACACCTTC. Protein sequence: CASSLVRGSERHYGYTF. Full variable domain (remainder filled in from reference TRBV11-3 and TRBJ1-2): EAGVVQSPRYKIIEKKQPVAFWCNPISGHNTLYWYLQNLGQGPELLIRYENEEAVDDSQLPKDRFSAERLKGVDSTLKIQPAELGDSAVYLCASSLVRGSERHYGYTFGSGTRLTVV.

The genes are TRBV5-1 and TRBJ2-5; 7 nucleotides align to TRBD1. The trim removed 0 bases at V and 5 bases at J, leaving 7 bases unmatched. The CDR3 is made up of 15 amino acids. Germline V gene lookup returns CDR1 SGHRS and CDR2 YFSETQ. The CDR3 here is CASSLEQGIWETQYF. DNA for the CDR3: TGCGCCAGCAGCTTGGAACAGGGGATTTGGGAGACCCAGTACTTC. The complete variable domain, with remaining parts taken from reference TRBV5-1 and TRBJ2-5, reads KAGVTQTPRYLIKTRGQQVTLSCSPISGHRSVSWYQQTPGQGLQFLFEYFSETQRNKGNFPGRFSGRQFSNSRSEMNVSTLELGDSALYLCASSLEQGIWETQYFGPGTRLLVL.

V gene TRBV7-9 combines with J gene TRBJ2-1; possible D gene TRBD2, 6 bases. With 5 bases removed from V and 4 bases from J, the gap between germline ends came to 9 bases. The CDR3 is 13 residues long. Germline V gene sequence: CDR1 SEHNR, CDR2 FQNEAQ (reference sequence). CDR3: CASSAGLYNEQFF. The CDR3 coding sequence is TGTGCCAGCAGCGCGGGACTGTACAATGAGCAGTTCTTC.

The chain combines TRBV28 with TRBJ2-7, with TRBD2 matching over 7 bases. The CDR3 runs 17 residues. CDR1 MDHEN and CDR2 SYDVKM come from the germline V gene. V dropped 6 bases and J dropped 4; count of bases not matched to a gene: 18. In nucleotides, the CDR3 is TGTGCCAGCAGGGGAGGGGACCTAGGGCTTGTGAGGTACGAGCAGTACTTC. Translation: CASRGGDLGLVRYEQYF.

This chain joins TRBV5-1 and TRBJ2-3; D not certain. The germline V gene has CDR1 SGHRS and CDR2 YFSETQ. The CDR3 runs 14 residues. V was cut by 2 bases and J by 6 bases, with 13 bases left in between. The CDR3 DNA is TGCGCCAGCAGCTTCCAAAGACTGGAGGATACGCAGTATTTT. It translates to CASSFQRLEDTQYF.

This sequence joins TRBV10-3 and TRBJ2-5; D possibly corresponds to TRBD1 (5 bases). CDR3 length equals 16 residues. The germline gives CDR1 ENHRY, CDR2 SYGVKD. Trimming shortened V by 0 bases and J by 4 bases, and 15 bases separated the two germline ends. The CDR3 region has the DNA TGTGCCATCAGTGAGTCGAAATATCCAGGGCTAGAGACCCAGTACTTC. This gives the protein CAISESKYPGLETQYF.

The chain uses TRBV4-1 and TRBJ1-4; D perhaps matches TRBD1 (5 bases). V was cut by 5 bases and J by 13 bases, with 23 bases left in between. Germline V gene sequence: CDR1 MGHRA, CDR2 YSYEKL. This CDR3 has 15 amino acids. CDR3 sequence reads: CASSISWGGAGVLFF. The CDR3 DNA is TGCGCCAGCAGCATATCATGGGGAGGGGCCGGTGTACTGTTTTTT.

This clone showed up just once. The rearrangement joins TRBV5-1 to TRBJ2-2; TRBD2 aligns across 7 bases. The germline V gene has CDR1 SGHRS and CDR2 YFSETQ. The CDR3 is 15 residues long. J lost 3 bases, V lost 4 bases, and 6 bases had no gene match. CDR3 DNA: TGCGCCAGCAGCCGGGGGGAATTGGACACCGGGGAGCTGTTTTTT. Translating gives CASSRGELDTGELFF.

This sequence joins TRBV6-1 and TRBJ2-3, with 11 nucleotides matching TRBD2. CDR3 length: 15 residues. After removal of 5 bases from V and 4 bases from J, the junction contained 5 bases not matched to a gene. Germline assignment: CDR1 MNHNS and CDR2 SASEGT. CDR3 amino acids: CASSFLAGGPDTQYF. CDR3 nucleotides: TGTGCCAGCAGTTTTCTAGCGGGAGGACCAGATACGCAGTATTTT.

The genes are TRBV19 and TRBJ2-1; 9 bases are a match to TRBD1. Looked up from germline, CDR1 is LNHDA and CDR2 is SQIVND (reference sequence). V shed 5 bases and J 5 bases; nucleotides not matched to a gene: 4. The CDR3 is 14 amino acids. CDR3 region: CASSPWDRDNEQFF. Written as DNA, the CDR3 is TGTGCCAGTAGTCCATGGGACAGGGACAATGAGCAGTTCTTC. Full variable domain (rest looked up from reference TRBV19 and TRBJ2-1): DGGITQSPKYLFRKEGQNVTLSCEQNLNHDAMYWYRQDPGQGLRLIYYSQIVNDFQKGDIAEGYSVSREKKESFPLTVTSAQKNPTAFYLCASSPWDRDNEQFFGPGTRLTVL.

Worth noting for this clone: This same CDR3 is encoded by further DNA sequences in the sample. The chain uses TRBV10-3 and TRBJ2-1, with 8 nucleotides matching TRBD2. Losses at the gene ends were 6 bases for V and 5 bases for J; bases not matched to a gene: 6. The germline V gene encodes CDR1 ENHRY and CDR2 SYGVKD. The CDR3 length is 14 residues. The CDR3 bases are TGTGCCATCAGCCCCGGGACTAGAGACAATGAGCAGTTCTTC. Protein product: CAISPGTRDNEQFF.

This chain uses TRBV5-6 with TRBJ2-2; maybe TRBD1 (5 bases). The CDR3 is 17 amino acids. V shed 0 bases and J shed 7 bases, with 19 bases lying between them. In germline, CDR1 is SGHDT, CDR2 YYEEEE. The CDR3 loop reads CASSLGFGAEHRGELFF. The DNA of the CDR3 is TGTGCCAGCAGCTTGGGATTTGGGGCAGAGCACCGCGGGGAGCTGTTTTTT. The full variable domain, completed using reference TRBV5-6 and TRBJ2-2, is DAGVTQSPTHLIKTRGQQVTLRCSPKSGHDTVSWYQQALGQGPQFIFQYYEEEERQRGNFPDRFSGHQFPNYSSELNVNALLLGDSALYLCASSLGFGAEHRGELFFGEGSRLTVL.

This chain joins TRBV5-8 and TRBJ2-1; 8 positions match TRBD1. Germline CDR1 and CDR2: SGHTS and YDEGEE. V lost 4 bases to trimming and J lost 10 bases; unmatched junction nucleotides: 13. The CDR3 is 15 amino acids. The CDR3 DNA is TGTGCCAGCAGCCACAGGGGGGCAAAGGGTATAGAGCAGTTCTTC. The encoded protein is CASSHRGAKGIEQFF. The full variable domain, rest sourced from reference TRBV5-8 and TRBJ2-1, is EAGVTQSPTHLIKTRGQQATLRCSPISGHTSVYWYQQALGLGLQFLLWYDEGEERNRGNFPPRFSGRQFPNYSSELNVNALELEDSALYLCASSHRGAKGIEQFFGPGTRLTVL.

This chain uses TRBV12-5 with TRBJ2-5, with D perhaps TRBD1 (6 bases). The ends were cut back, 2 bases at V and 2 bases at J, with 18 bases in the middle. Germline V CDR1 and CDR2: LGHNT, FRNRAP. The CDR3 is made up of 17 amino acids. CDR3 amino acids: CASGLKKGQLSQETQYF. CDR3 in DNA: TGTGCTAGTGGTTTGAAGAAAGGACAGCTTTCGCAAGAGACCCAGTACTTC.

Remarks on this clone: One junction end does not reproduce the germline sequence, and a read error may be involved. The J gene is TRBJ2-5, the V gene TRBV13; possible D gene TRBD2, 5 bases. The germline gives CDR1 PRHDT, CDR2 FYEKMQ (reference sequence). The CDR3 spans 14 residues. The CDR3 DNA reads TGTGCCAGCCGCTTAGATACTAGTAGTGAGACCCAGTACTTC. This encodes CASRLDTSSETQYF.

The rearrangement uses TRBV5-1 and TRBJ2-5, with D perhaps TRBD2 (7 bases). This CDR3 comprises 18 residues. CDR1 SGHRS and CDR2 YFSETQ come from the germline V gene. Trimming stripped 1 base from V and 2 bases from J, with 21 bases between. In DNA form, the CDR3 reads TGCGCCAGCAGCTTGACGGGGGCGGCGGGAGCGGGGCAAGAGACCCAGTACTTC. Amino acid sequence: CASSLTGAAGAGQETQYF. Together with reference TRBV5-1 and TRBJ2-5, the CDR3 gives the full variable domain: KAGVTQTPRYLIKTRGQQVTLSCSPISGHRSVSWYQQTPGQGLQFLFEYFSETQRNKGNFPGRFSGRQFSNSRSEMNVSTLELGDSALYLCASSLTGAAGAGQETQYFGPGTRLLVL.

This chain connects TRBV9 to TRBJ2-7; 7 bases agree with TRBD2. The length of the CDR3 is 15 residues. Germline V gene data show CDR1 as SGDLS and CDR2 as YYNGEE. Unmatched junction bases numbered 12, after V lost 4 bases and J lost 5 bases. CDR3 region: CASSRLVGGPHEQYF. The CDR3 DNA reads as TGTGCCAGCAGCCGCTTGGTGGGAGGGCCCCACGAGCAGTACTTC.

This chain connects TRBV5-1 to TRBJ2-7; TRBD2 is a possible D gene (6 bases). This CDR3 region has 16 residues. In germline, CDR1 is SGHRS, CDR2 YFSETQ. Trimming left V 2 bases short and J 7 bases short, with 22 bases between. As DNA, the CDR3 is TGCGCCAGCAGCTTTTCACTCCGGGACTTTCCTCGGGAGCAGTACTTC. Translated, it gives CASSFSLRDFPREQYF.

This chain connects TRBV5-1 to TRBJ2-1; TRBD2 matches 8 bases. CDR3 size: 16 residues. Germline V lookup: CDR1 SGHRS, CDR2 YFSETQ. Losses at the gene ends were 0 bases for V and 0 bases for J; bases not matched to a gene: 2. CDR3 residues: CASSLGAGGSYNEQFF. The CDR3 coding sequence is TGCGCCAGCAGCTTGGGGGCGGGGGGCTCCTACAATGAGCAGTTCTTC. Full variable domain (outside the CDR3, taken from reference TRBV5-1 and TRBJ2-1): KAGVTQTPRYLIKTRGQQVTLSCSPISGHRSVSWYQQTPGQGLQFLFEYFSETQRNKGNFPGRFSGRQFSNSRSEMNVSTLELGDSALYLCASSLGAGGSYNEQFFGPGTRLTVL.

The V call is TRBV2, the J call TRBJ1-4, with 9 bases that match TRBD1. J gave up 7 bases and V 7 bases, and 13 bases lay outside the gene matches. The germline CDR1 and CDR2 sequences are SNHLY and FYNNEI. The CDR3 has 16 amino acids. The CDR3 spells CASKYNRAGQGEKLFF. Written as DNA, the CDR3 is TGTGCCAGCAAGTACAATAGAGCGGGACAGGGTGAAAAACTGTTTTTT.

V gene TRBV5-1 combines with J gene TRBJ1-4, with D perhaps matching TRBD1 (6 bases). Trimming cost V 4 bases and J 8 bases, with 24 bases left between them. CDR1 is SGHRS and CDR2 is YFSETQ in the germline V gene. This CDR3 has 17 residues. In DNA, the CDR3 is TGCGCCAGCAGCCTGGGCAGGACAGCCCCCGGGAGGGAAAAACTGTTTTTT. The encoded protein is CASSLGRTAPGREKLFF.

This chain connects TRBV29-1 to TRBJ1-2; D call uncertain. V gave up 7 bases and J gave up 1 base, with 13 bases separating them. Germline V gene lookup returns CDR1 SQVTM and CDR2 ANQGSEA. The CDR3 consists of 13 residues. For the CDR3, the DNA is TGCAGCGCCGTACCGGGGAATAACTATGGCTACACCTTC. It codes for CSAVPGNNYGYTF.

CDR3 in DNA: TGTGCCAGCAGCGCCGGGACAGGGAGCCATGAGCAGTTCTTC. Translating gives CASSAGTGSHEQFF. The chain carries TRBV9 and TRBJ2-1; TRBD1 aligns across 9 bases. CDR3 size: 14 residues. The trim removed 3 bases at V and 8 bases at J, leaving 6 bases unmatched. Germline assignment: CDR1 SGDLS and CDR2 YYNGEE.